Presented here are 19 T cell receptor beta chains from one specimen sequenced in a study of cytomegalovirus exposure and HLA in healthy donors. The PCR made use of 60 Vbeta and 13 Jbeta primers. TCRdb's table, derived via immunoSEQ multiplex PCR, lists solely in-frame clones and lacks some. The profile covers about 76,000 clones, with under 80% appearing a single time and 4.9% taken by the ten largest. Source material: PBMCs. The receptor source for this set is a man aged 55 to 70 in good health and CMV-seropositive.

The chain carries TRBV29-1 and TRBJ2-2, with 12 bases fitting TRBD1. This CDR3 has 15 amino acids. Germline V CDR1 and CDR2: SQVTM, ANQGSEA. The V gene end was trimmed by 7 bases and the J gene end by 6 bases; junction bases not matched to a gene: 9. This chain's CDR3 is CSGGTGGFQAGELFF. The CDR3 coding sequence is TGCAGCGGCGGGACAGGGGGCTTTCAAGCCGGGGAGCTGTTTTTT.

CDR3 sequence: CSVVWWDSANTGELFF. As DNA, the CDR3 is TGCAGCGTTGTTTGGTGGGACAGCGCGAACACCGGGGAGCTGTTTTTT. This sequence joins TRBV29-1 and TRBJ2-2; 7 bases are a match to TRBD1. Germline CDR1 and CDR2: SQVTM and ANQGSEA. The V segment lost 4 bases and the J segment 0 bases; nucleotides outside the gene matches: 8. There are 16 residues in the CDR3.

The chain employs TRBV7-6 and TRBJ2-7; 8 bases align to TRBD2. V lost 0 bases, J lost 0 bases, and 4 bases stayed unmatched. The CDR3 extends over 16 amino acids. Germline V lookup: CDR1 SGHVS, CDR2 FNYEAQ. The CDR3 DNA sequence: TGTGCCAGCAGCTTAGCGGCCAGCGGGAGCTCCTACGAGCAGTACTTC. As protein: CASSLAASGSSYEQYF.

In nucleotides, the CDR3 is TGTGCCAGCAGCCCCTATTCCGGGGAGCTGTTTTTT. This codes for CASSPYSGELFF. The chain employs TRBV7-9 and TRBJ2-2; D not resolved. Germline assignment: CDR1 SEHNR and CDR2 FQNEAQ (reference sequence). V was clipped by 5 bases and J by 6 bases, with 7 bases between them. The CDR3 consists of 12 residues.

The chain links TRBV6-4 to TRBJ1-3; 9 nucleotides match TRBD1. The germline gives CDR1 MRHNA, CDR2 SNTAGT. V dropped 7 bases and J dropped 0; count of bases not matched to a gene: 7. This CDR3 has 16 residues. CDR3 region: CASNLWGQGSGNTIYF. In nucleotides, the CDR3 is TGTGCCAGCAACCTGTGGGGACAGGGCTCTGGAAACACCATATATTTT.

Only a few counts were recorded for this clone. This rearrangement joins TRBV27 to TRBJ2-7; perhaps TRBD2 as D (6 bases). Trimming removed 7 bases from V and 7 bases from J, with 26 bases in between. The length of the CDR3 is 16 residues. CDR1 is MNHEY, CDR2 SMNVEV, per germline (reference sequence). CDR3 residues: CASTTLCVAEGCEQYF. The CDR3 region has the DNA TGTGCCAGCACCACTTTATGTGTAGCGGAGGGGTGTGAGCAGTACTTC.

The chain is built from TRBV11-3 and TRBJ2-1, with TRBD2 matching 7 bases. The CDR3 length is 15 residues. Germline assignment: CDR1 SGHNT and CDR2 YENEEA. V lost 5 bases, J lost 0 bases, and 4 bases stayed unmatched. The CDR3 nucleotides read TGTGCCAGCAGCCAAGGCGGGGGCTCCTACAATGAGCAGTTCTTC. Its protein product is CASSQGGGSYNEQFF. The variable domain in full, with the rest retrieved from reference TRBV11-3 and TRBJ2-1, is EAGVVQSPRYKIIEKKQPVAFWCNPISGHNTLYWYLQNLGQGPELLIRYENEEAVDDSQLPKDRFSAERLKGVDSTLKIQPAELGDSAVYLCASSQGGGSYNEQFFGPGTRLTVL.

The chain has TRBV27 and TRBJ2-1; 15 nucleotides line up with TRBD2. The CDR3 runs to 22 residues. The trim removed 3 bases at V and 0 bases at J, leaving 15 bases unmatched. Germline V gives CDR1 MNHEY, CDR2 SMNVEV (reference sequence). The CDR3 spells CASSFRGAGLAGGPGSYNEQFF. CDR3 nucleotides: TGTGCCAGCAGTTTTAGAGGGGCTGGACTAGCGGGAGGGCCCGGCTCCTACAATGAGCAGTTCTTC.

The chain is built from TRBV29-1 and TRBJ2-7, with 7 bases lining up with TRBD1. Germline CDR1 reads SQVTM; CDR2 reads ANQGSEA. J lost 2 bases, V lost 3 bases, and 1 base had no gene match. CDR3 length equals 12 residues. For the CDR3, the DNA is TGCAGCGTTGATACAGGGGCCTACGAGCAGTACTTC. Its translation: CSVDTGAYEQYF.

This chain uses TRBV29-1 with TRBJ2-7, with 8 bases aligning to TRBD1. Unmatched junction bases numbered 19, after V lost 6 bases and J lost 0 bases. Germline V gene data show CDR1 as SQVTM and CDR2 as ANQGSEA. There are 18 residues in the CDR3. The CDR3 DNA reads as TGCAGCGTCGGATGGGACAGGTCCCGACGGGGACTCTCCTACGAGCAGTACTTC. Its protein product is CSVGWDRSRRGLSYEQYF.

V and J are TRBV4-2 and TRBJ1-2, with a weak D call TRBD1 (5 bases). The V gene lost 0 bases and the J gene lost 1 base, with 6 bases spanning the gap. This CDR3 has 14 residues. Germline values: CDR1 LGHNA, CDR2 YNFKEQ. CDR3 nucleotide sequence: TGTGCCAGCAGCCAAGATCAGGGTAACTATGGCTACACCTTC. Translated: CASSQDQGNYGYTF.

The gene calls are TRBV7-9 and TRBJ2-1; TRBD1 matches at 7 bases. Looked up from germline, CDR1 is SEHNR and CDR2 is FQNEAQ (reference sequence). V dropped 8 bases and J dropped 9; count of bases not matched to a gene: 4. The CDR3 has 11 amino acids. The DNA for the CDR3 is TGTGCCAGCGCCAGGACAGGTGAGCAGTTCTTC. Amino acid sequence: CASARTGEQFF.

CDR3 residues: CASQNGGGPNSPLHF. The CDR3 DNA reads as TGTGCCAGCCAAAATGGGGGGGGGCCTAATTCACCCCTCCACTTT. This rearrangement joins TRBV6-1 to TRBJ1-6, with D possibly TRBD1 on 6 matching bases. The CDR3 consists of 15 residues. CDR1 is MNHNS and CDR2 is SASEGT in the germline V gene. Trimming stripped 8 bases from V and 6 bases from J, with 17 bases between.

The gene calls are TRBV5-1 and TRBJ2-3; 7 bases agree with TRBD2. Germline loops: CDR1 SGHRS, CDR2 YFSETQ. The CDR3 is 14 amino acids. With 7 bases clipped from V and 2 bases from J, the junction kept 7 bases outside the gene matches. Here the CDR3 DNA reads TGCGCCAGCTTCACTAGCGTTCCCACAGATACGCAGTATTTT. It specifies CASFTSVPTDTQYF.

This CDR3 reads CASSSRTAYGYTF. CDR3 sequence (DNA): TGTGCCAGCAGTTCCCGGACAGCCTATGGCTACACCTTC. V is TRBV6-5 and J is TRBJ1-2; possibly TRBD1 for D (6 bases). Deletions cut 4 bases from V and 4 bases from J, with 10 bases between. The CDR3 has 13 amino acids. Germline lookup yields CDR1 MNHEY and CDR2 SVGAGI.

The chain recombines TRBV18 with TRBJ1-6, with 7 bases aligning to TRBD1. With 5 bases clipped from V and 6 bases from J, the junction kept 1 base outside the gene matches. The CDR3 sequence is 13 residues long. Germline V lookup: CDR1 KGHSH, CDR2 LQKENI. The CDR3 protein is CASSRDSNSPLHF. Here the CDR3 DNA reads TGTGCCAGCTCAAGGGACAGTAATTCACCCCTCCACTTT.

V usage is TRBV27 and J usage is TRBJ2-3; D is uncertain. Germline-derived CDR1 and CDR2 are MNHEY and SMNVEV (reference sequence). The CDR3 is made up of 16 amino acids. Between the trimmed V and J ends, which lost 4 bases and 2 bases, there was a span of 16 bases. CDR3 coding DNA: TGTGCCAGCAGTTCTAAACGGGTAGTTAACACAGATACGCAGTATTTT. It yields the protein CASSSKRVVNTDTQYF.

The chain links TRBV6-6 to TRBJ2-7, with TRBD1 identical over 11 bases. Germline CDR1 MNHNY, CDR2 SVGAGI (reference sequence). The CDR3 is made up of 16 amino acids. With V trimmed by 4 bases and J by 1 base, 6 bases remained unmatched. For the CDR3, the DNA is TGTGCCAGCAGTTTACCGGGACAGGGGGGATCCTACGAGCAGTACTTC. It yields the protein CASSLPGQGGSYEQYF.

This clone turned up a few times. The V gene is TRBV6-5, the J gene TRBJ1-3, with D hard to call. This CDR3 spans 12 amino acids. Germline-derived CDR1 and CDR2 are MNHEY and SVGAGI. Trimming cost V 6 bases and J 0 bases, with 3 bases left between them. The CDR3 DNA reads TGTGCCAGCAGGAGCTCTGGAAACACCATATATTTT. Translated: CASRSSGNTIYF.